These 19 T cell receptor beta chains were all obtained from the same sample, sequenced in a study of shared clonotypes between healthy human individuals. Generated by immunoSEQ multiplex PCR, the TCRdb table keeps only in-frame clones and is missing some. The table lists roughly 1,500,000 clones, approximately 98.5% of them singletons, with approximately 0.4% in the top ten. Sequencing was carried out using naive CD4+ T cells sorted from blood. Sample subset: CD45RA+ positively selected. These TCRs come from a man aged 25 to 40 in good health.

The genes are TRBV7-2 and TRBJ2-1, with D possibly matching TRBD2 (6 bases). V dropped 4 bases and J dropped 4 bases, with 14 bases sitting between them. The CDR3 has 15 residues. CDR1 is SGHTA, CDR2 FQGNSA, per germline. The chain's CDR3 is CASSSSAGRYNEQFF. In DNA, the CDR3 is TGTGCCAGCAGCTCCTCGGCGGGGCGTTACAATGAGCAGTTCTTC. The full variable domain, with the rest looked up from reference TRBV7-2 and TRBJ2-1, is GAGVSQSPSNKVTEKGKDVELRCDPISGHTALYWYRQSLGQGLEFLIYFQGNSAPDKSGLPSDRFSAERTGGSVSTLTIQRTQQEDSAVYLCASSSSAGRYNEQFFGPGTRLTVL.

This chain joins TRBV7-2 and TRBJ2-7; 13 bases match TRBD2. Unmatched junction bases numbered 6, after V lost 5 bases and J lost 2 bases. Germline CDR1 and CDR2: SGHTA and FQGNSA. The CDR3 is made up of 16 amino acids. CDR3 residues: CASSPGTSGTAYEQYF. The CDR3 DNA sequence: TGTGCCAGCAGCCCCGGGACTAGCGGGACTGCCTACGAGCAGTACTTC.

This CDR3 reads CASGRHAGKNTEAFF. The CDR3 DNA follows: TGCGCCAGCGGAAGACATGCGGGAAAGAACACTGAAGCTTTCTTT. This chain connects TRBV10-1 to TRBJ1-1; D gene unclear. CDR1 and CDR2 from the germline V gene are WNHNN and SYGVQD (reference sequence). This CDR3 contains 15 residues. Trimming took off 8 bases at V and 1 base at J, with 17 bases between the two ends.

The rearrangement joins TRBV11-2 to TRBJ2-4; 9 nucleotides align to TRBD1. The germline V gene encodes CDR1 SGHAT and CDR2 FQNNGV. The CDR3 contains 14 residues. The ends lost 5 bases at V and 3 bases at J; junction bases unmatched: 2. This CDR3 reads CASSPTGGKNIQYF. As DNA, the CDR3 is TGTGCCAGCAGCCCGACAGGGGGCAAAAACATTCAGTACTTC.

The genes are TRBV11-3 and TRBJ2-3, with 12 bases matching TRBD2. This CDR3 is built from 17 residues. After removal of 1 base from V and 5 bases from J, the junction contained 7 bases not matched to a gene. Per the germline V gene, CDR1 is SGHNT and CDR2 is YENEEA. The DNA of the CDR3 is TGTGCCAGCAGCTTAGCCTCTAGCGGGAGGGCCATAGATACGCAGTATTTT. This translates into CASSLASSGRAIDTQYF. The full variable domain, with the rest looked up from reference TRBV11-3 and TRBJ2-3, is EAGVVQSPRYKIIEKKQPVAFWCNPISGHNTLYWYLQNLGQGPELLIRYENEEAVDDSQLPKDRFSAERLKGVDSTLKIQPAELGDSAVYLCASSLASSGRAIDTQYFGPGTRLTVL.

This chain uses TRBV23-1 with TRBJ2-5, with unresolved D. TRBV23-1 is designated an ORF whose function remains uncertain. The V end was cut by 10 bases, the J end by 5 bases, with 11 bases between. The CDR3 has 11 residues. In DNA form, the CDR3 reads TGCGCCACCTCGGACCGGGAGACCCAGTACTTC. Amino acids: CATSDRETQYF.

The chain uses TRBV9 and TRBJ2-1; 12 nucleotides agree with TRBD2. J was trimmed by 9 bases and V by 3 bases; bases with no gene match: 10. The CDR3 is made up of 16 amino acids. Germline V gene lookup returns CDR1 SGDLS and CDR2 YYNGEE. Here the CDR3 reads CASSAELAGGSPEQFF. CDR3 sequence (DNA): TGTGCCAGCAGCGCGGAACTAGCGGGAGGTAGTCCTGAGCAGTTCTTC.

Worth noting for this clone: Other DNA variants within this sample encode the same CDR3. The chain has TRBV7-8 and TRBJ1-1; D call uncertain. Trimming left V 5 bases short and J 0 bases short, with 10 bases between. CDR1 SGHVS and CDR2 FQNEAQ come from the germline V gene. The CDR3 has 14 residues. In DNA form, the CDR3 reads TGTGCCAGCAGCCTGGGTACAGTGAACACTGAAGCTTTCTTT. Translating it yields CASSLGTVNTEAFF. Full variable domain (remainder filled in from reference TRBV7-8 and TRBJ1-1): GAGVSQSPRYKVAKRGQDVALRCDPISGHVSLFWYQQALGQGPEFLTYFQNEAQLDKSGLPSDRFFAERPEGSVSTLKIQRTQQEDSAVYLCASSLGTVNTEAFFGQGTRLTVV.

This chain uses TRBV6-6 with TRBJ2-2; tentatively, D is TRBD1 or TRBD2 (5 bases each). Germline V gene sequence: CDR1 MNHNY, CDR2 SVGAGI (reference sequence). Trimming left V 9 bases short and J 7 bases short, with 24 bases between. This CDR3 is 16 amino acids long. The CDR3: CASSAVGTLANGELFF. The CDR3 DNA sequence: TGTGCCAGTTCGGCGGTTGGGACGTTGGCCAACGGGGAGCTGTTTTTT.

V is TRBV9 and J is TRBJ2-3; TRBD2 aligns across 10 bases. The CDR3 spans 18 residues. V lost 1 base and J lost 3; bases outside the gene matches: 11. Per germline, CDR1 SGDLS and CDR2 YYNGEE. The CDR3 sequence: CASSVSSGRAVNTDTQYF. In DNA form, the CDR3 reads TGTGCCAGCAGCGTATCCAGCGGGAGGGCCGTGAATACAGATACGCAGTATTTT. The whole variable domain, remainder taken from reference TRBV9 and TRBJ2-3, is DSGVTQTPKHLITATGQRVTLRCSPRSGDLSVYWYQQSLDQGLQFLIQYYNGEERAKGNILERFSAQQFPDLHSELNLSSLELGDSALYFCASSVSSGRAVNTDTQYFGPGTRLTVL.

This clone is a singleton in its sample. The V gene is TRBV6-5, the J gene TRBJ2-7; no reliable D call. The CDR3 spans 12 residues. Trimming removed 4 bases from V and 6 bases from J, with 10 bases in between. Germline V CDR1 and CDR2: MNHEY, SVGAGI. The DNA for the CDR3 is TGTGCCAGCAGTTTTCTTCGTGGCGAGCAGTACTTC. It translates to CASSFLRGEQYF.

The chain links TRBV9 to TRBJ2-7; no clear D gene. The CDR3 covers 15 residues. Germline loops: CDR1 SGDLS, CDR2 YYNGEE. V shed 1 base and J shed 5 bases, with 16 bases lying between them. CDR3 coding DNA: TGTGCCAGCAGCGTAAGCCCCTCCCCTATTGACGAGCAGTACTTC. Its translation is CASSVSPSPIDEQYF.

The chain is built from TRBV7-2 and TRBJ2-3, with 10 bases fitting TRBD2. The CDR3 covers 15 residues. V dropped 4 bases and J dropped 5; count of bases not matched to a gene: 6. The germline CDR1 and CDR2 sequences are SGHTA and FQGNSA. DNA for the CDR3: TGTGCCAGCAGCTCCGCGGGACTAGCGTTAGATACGCAGTATTTT. Translated, it gives CASSSAGLALDTQYF.

Regarding this clone: In the same sample, other DNA sequences code for this CDR3. This chain connects TRBV9 to TRBJ2-5, with a tentative D call TRBD2 (6 bases). The germline CDR1 and CDR2 sequences are SGDLS and YYNGEE. The CDR3 extends over 14 amino acids. The V and J ends lost 0 bases and 2 bases respectively, with 8 bases between them. The CDR3 sequence is CASSVGGLQETQYF. CDR3 DNA sequence: TGTGCCAGCAGCGTAGGCGGACTACAAGAGACCCAGTACTTC.

The V and J genes are TRBV5-1 and TRBJ2-1; D gene uncertain. The CDR3 spans 13 residues. The germline V gene encodes CDR1 SGHRS and CDR2 YFSETQ. Trimming removed 1 base from V and 8 bases from J, with 10 bases in between. The CDR3 loop reads CASSLLKPDEQFF. The CDR3 DNA sequence: TGCGCCAGCAGCTTGCTGAAGCCGGATGAGCAGTTCTTC.

The rearrangement uses TRBV7-9 and TRBJ2-1, with D possibly being TRBD2 (5 bases). V gave up 5 bases and J gave up 4 bases, with 15 bases separating them. Germline CDR1 and CDR2: SEHNR and FQNEAQ (reference sequence). The CDR3 covers 15 residues. The DNA for the CDR3 is TGTGCCAGCAGCCCGCCGGGAAACACTTACAATGAGCAGTTCTTC. Translating it yields CASSPPGNTYNEQFF.

This chain joins TRBV7-7 and TRBJ2-5, with 13 bases lining up with TRBD2. The ends lost 4 bases at V and 4 bases at J; junction bases unmatched: 12. CDR1 and CDR2 from the germline V gene are SSHAT and FNYEAQ (reference sequence). CDR3 size: 18 residues. Written as DNA, the CDR3 is TGTGCCAGCAGCTCGTCGGGACTAGCGGGGAGGGGAGTAGAGACCCAGTACTTC. Translated, it gives CASSSSGLAGRGVETQYF.

This chain links TRBV29-1 with TRBJ2-3, with D perhaps matching TRBD1 (5 bases). The CDR3 has 17 amino acids. Germline lookup yields CDR1 SQVTM and CDR2 ANQGSEA. V lost 1 base and J lost 1, with 18 bases in between. The CDR3 spells CSVEGKVGPGRTDTQYF. CDR3 nucleotides: TGCAGCGTTGAAGGGAAGGTGGGGCCAGGGCGCACAGATACGCAGTATTTT.

The chain uses TRBV25-1 and TRBJ2-2; 7 bases map to TRBD2. The CDR3 totals 17 residues. Germline values: CDR1 MGHDK, CDR2 SYGVNS. The junction had 8 bases not matched to a gene; V was cut back by 4 bases and J by 0 bases. For the CDR3, the DNA is TGTGCCAGCAGTGTCCTGGGGGAGGGCCCGAACACCGGGGAGCTGTTTTTT. It translates to CASSVLGEGPNTGELFF. The full variable domain, its missing parts supplied by reference TRBV25-1 and TRBJ2-2, is EADIYQTPRYLVIGTGKKITLECSQTMGHDKMYWYQQDPGMELHLIHYSYGVNSTEKGDLSSESTVSRIRTEHFPLTLESARPSHTSQYLCASSVLGEGPNTGELFFGEGSRLTVL.